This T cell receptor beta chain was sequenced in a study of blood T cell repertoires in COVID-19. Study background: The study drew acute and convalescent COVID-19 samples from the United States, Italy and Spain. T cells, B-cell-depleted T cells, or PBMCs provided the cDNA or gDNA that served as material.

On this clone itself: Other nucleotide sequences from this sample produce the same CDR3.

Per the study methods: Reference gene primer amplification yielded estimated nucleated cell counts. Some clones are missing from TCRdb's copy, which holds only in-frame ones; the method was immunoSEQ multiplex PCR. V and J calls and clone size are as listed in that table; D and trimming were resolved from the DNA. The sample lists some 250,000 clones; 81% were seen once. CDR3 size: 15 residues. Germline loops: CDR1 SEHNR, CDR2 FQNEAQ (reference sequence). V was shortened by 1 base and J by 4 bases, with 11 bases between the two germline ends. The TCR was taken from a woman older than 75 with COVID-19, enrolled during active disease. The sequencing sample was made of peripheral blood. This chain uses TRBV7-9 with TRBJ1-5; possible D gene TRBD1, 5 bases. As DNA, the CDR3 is TGTGCCAGCAGCTTAGGTACAGGTCTAAATCAGCCCCAGCATTTT. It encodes CASSLGTGLNQPQHF.